A selection of T cell receptor beta chains follows, all from one sample in a study of CD8 T cells in ankylosing spondylitis. TCRdb re-analysed the 5' RACE reads in MiXCR, keeping a single row per CDR3 protein. The repertoire holds under 200,000 distinct CDR3 sequences, with around 9.6% as singletons. Material for sequencing was blood, either unsorted or a sorted T cell fraction (not recorded which). These receptors came from a female donor with ankylosing spondylitis or in good health (not recorded which). CDR3s include the opening cysteine and the closing phenylalanine or tryptophan. Fields, in order: J gene, V gene, clone size, D gene, CDR3 protein, CDR3 DNA. The D gene is left open where the match is weak. Clone size is not always given. Where it is, it says once, few, many or a class for expanded clones.

TRBJ2-1	TRBV7-9	many	TRBD1	CASSSTGGQGVYNEQFF	TGTGCCAGCAGCTCCACTGGCGGTCAGGGGGTTTACAATGAGCAGTTCTTC
TRBJ2-1	TRBV7-8	few	TRBD2	CASSSTASSGSHYNEQFF	TGTGCCAGCAGCTCAACAGCTTCTAGCGGGAGCCACTACAATGAGCAGTTCTTC
TRBJ2-3	TRBV6-5	few	NA	CASSLLGLTPDTQYF	TGTGCCAGCAGTTTACTGGGACTCACCCCAGATACGCAGTATTTT
TRBJ1-6	TRBV28	NA	TRBD1	CASRDRAYNSPLHF	TGTGCCAGCAGGGACAGGGCCTATAATTCACCCCTCCACTTT
TRBJ2-1	TRBV7-6	NA	TRBD1	CASSLGTGGRYNEQFF	TGTGCCAGCAGCTTAGGGACAGGGGGCAGGTACAATGAGCAGTTCTTC
TRBJ2-7	TRBV12-3/TRBV12-4	many	NA	CASSPGVYEQYF	TGTGCCAGCAGTCCCGGCGTCTACGAGCAGTACTTC
TRBJ2-7	TRBV4-1	NA	NA	CASSPQIRGYEQYF	TGCGCCAGCAGCCCACAGATCCGGGGCTACGAGCAGTACTTC
TRBJ2-3	TRBV9	few	NA	CASSGGAPTDTQYF	TGTGCCAGCAGCGGAGGGGCTCCCACAGATACGCAGTATTTT
TRBJ1-1	TRBV7-9	NA	NA	CASSYLGVGAFF	TGTGCCAGCAGCTACCTTGGGGTGGGAGCTTTCTTT
TRBJ2-7	TRBV27	NA	TRBD2	CASKAGGAYEQYF	TGTGCCAGCAAGGCGGGAGGTGCCTACGAGCAGTACTTC
TRBJ2-1	TRBV4-3	NA	TRBD2	CASSQDPGGLLQEQFF	TGCGCCAGCAGCCAAGATCCGGGAGGATTACTTCAGGAGCAGTTCTTC
TRBJ1-1	TRBV7-9	few	TRBD1	CASSSPTGESKAFF	TGTGCCAGCAGCTCACCCACAGGGGAATCAAAGGCTTTCTTT
TRBJ2-6	TRBV27	NA	NA	CASTAGSSGANVLTF	TGTGCCAGCACCGCGGGGAGCTCTGGGGCCAACGTCCTGACTTTC
TRBJ2-1	TRBV27	few	NA	CASSLSERLGAGDNEQFF	TGTGCCAGCAGTTTATCGGAGAGATTGGGGGCAGGCGACAATGAGCAGTTCTTC
TRBJ2-2	TRBV10-3	NA	NA	CAISEHTGELFF	TGTGCCATCAGTGAACACACCGGGGAGCTGTTTTTT
TRBJ2-7	TRBV6-1	NA	TRBD1	CASGDSSYEQYF	TGTGCCAGCGGGGACAGCTCCTACGAGCAGTACTTC
TRBJ1-5	TRBV15	NA	NA	CATSMETLGVQPQHF	TGTGCCACCAGCATGGAGACTTTGGGGGTCCAGCCCCAGCATTTT
TRBJ1-2	TRBV6-2/TRBV6-3	few	TRBD1	CASSSPGQEGYTF	TGTGCCAGCAGTTCCCCGGGACAGGAAGGCTACACCTTC
TRBJ2-7	TRBV3-1	NA	NA	CASSLGPGDEQYF	TGTGCCAGCAGCCTGGGCCCAGGTGACGAGCAGTACTTC
TRBJ2-5	TRBV9	many	NA	CASSVNREETQYF	TGTGCCAGCAGCGTAAACAGGGAAGAGACCCAGTACTTC
TRBJ1-1	TRBV6-2/TRBV6-3	few	NA	CASSWRGQTEAFF	TGTGCCAGCAGTTGGAGGGGCCAGACTGAAGCTTTCTTT
TRBJ2-1	TRBV11-3	NA	NA	CATGDNNEQFF	TGTGCCACAGGGGATAACAATGAGCAGTTCTTC
TRBJ1-1	TRBV7-9	few	TRBD1	CASSLQEQGVKTEAFF	TGTGCCAGCAGCTTACAGGAGCAGGGGGTAAAAACTGAAGCTTTCTTT
TRBJ2-7	TRBV5-4	NA	TRBD2	CASSLGGTSGYEQYF	TGTGCCAGCAGCTTGGGCGGGACTAGCGGATACGAGCAGTACTTC
TRBJ2-7	TRBV21-1	NA	NA	CASTRTTSGKYEQYF	TGTGCCAGCACCAGAACTACTAGCGGGAAATACGAGCAGTACTTC
TRBJ1-1	TRBV28	NA	NA	CASSLRSLREAFF	TGTGCCAGCAGTTTAAGGAGCCTCCGCGAAGCTTTCTTT
TRBJ2-7	TRBV5-5	NA	TRBD2	CASSLGASGREQYF	TGTGCCAGCAGCTTGGGGGCTAGCGGGAGGGAGCAGTACTTC
TRBJ2-1	TRBV5-4	few	NA	CASLGGTDEQFF	TGTGCCAGCCTGGGTGGGACCGATGAGCAGTTCTTC
TRBJ2-1	TRBV20-1	few	NA	CSATLATNEQFF	TGCAGTGCTACACTAGCTACCAATGAGCAGTTCTTC
TRBJ2-7	TRBV20-1	few	TRBD2	CSASEREGYEQYF	TGCAGTGCTAGTGAGCGGGAGGGGTACGAGCAGTACTTC
TRBJ1-1	TRBV5-8	NA	NA	CASSLTSTEAFF	TGTGCCAGCAGCTTGACAAGCACTGAAGCTTTCTTT
TRBJ2-1	TRBV24-1	NA	NA	CATQTSGGIHNEQFF	TGTGCCACCCAAACCTCAGGGGGGATACACAATGAGCAGTTCTTC
TRBJ1-1	TRBV6-4	medium-sized	TRBD1	CASSDGTENTEAFF	TGTGCCAGCAGTGACGGGACAGAGAACACTGAAGCTTTCTTT
TRBJ1-2	TRBV7-9	few	NA	CASSLALVNYGYTF	TGTGCCAGCAGCTTAGCGCTAGTAAACTATGGCTACACCTTC
TRBJ2-4	TRBV6-2/TRBV6-3	NA	TRBD2	CASSPGLAGGIQYF	TGTGCCAGCAGCCCCGGACTAGCGGGAGGCATTCAGTACTTC
TRBJ1-2	TRBV25-1	NA	NA	CASSEYPKDGYGYTF	TGTGCCAGCAGTGAATATCCAAAGGACGGCTATGGCTACACCTTC
TRBJ1-1	TRBV30	few	NA	CAWMSLMDTEAFF	TGTGCCTGGATGAGTCTTATGGACACTGAAGCTTTCTTT
TRBJ2-7	TRBV5-6	few	TRBD2	CASSLSGGWYEQYF	TGTGCCAGCAGCTTGAGCGGGGGATGGTACGAGCAGTACTTC
TRBJ2-7	TRBV28	few	NA	CASSLQLSSHEQYF	TGTGCCAGCAGTTTACAATTGAGTTCGCACGAGCAGTACTTC
TRBJ1-1	TRBV13	NA	NA	CASSSGTHDTEAFF	TGTGCCAGCAGCTCCGGGACCCATGACACTGAAGCTTTCTTT
TRBJ2-7	TRBV30	NA	NA	CAWSVSGRLDEQYF	TGTGCCTGGAGTGTTTCCGGCAGGTTGGACGAGCAGTACTTC
TRBJ2-5	TRBV29-1	many	TRBD2	CSARTSKETQYF	TGCAGCGCAAGGACTAGCAAAGAGACCCAGTACTTC